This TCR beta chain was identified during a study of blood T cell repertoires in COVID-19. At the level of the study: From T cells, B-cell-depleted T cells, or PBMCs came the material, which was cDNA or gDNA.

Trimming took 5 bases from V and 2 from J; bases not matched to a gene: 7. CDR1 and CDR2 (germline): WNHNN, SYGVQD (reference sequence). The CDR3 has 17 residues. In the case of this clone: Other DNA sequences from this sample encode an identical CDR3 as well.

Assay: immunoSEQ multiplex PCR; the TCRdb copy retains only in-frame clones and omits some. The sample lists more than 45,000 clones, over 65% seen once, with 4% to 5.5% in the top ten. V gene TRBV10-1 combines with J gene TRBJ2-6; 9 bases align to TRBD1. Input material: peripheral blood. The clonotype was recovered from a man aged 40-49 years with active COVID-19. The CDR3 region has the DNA TGCGCCAGCAGTCCCGGACAGGGGATAGCTGGGGCCAACGTCCTGACTTTC. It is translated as CASSPGQGIAGANVLTF.